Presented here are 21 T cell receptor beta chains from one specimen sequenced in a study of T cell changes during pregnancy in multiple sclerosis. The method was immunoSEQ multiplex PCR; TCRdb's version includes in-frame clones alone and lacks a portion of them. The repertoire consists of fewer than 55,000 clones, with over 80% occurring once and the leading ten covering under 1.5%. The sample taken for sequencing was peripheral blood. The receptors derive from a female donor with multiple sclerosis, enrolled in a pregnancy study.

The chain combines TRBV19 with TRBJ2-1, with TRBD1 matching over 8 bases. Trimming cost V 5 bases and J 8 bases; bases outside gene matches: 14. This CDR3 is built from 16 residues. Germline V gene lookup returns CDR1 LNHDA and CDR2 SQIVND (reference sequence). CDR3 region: CASSGLWTGLYDEQFF. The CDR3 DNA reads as TGTGCCAGTAGTGGGTTATGGACAGGGTTGTACGATGAGCAGTTCTTC.

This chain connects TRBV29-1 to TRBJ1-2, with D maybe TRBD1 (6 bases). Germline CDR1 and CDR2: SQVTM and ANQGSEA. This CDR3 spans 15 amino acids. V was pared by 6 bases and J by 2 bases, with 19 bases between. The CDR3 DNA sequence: TGCAGCGTCTATGTCGTTAACAGGGAAAACTATGGCTACACCTTC. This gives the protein CSVYVVNRENYGYTF.

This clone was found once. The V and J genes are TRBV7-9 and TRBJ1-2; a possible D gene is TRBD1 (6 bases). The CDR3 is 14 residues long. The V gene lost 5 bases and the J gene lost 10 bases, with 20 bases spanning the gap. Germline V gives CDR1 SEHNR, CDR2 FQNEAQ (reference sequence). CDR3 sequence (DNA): TGTGCCAGCAGCGGCCCGACGACAGGCCCCCTCTACACCTTC. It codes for CASSGPTTGPLYTF.

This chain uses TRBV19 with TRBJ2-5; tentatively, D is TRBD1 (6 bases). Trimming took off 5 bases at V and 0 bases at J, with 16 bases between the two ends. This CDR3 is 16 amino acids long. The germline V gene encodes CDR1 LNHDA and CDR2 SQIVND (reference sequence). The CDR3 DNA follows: TGTGCCAGTAGTGCCTCGACAGGTTATCACCAAGAGACCCAGTACTTC. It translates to CASSASTGYHQETQYF.

The CDR3 DNA sequence: TGTGCTAGTGGTTTGTACTACGAGCAGTACTTC. Amino acid sequence: CASGLYYEQYF. The chain employs TRBV12-5 and TRBJ2-7; no reliable D call. CDR1 is LGHNT, CDR2 FRNRAP, per germline. V shed 2 bases and J shed 3 bases, with 2 bases lying between them. The CDR3 sequence is 11 residues long.

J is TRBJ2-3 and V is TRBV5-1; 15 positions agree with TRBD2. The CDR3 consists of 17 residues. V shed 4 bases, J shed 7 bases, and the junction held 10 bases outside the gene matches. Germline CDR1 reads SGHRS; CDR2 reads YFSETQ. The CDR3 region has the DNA TGCGCCAGCAGCGAGAGTCCGGGACTAGCGGGAGGCCATACGCAGTATTTT. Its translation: CASSESPGLAGGHTQYF.

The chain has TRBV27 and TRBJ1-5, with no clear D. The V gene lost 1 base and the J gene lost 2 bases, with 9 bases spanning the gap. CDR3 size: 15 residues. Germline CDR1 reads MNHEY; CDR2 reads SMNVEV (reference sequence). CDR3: CASSLLAGGNQPQHF. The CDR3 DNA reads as TGTGCCAGCAGTTTATTGGCCGGGGGCAATCAGCCCCAGCATTTT.

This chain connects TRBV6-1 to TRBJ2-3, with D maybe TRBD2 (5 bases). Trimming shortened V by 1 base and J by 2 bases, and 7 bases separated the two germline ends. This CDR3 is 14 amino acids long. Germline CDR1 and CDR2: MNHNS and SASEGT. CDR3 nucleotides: TGTGCCAGCAGTGAAGGGGAGCCCACAGATACGCAGTATTTT. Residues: CASSEGEPTDTQYF.

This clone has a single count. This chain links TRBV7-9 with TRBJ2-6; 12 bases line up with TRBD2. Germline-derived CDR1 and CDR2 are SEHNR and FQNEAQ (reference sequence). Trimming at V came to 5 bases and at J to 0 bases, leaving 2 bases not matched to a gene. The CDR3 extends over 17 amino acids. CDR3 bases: TGTGCCAGCAGCACGACTAGCGGGAGCTCTGGGGCCAACGTCCTGACTTTC. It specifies CASSTTSGSSGANVLTF.

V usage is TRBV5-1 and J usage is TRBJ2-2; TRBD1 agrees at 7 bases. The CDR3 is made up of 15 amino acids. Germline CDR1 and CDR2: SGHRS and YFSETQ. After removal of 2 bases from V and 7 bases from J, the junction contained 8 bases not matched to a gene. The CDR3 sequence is CASSLRDRSGGELFF. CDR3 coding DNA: TGCGCCAGCAGCTTACGGGACAGAAGCGGCGGGGAGCTGTTTTTT.

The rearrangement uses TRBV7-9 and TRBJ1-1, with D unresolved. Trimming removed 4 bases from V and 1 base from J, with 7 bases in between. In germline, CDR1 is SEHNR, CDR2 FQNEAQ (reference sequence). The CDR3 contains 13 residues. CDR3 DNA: TGTGCCAGCAGCTCGGACGGGAACACTGAAGCTTTCTTT. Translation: CASSSDGNTEAFF.

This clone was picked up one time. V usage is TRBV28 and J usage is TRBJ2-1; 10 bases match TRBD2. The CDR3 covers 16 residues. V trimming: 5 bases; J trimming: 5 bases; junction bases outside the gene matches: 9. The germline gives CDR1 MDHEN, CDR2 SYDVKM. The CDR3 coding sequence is TGTGCCAGCAGTCCCCTTCCTAGCGGGAGAAACAATGAGCAGTTCTTC. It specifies CASSPLPSGRNNEQFF.

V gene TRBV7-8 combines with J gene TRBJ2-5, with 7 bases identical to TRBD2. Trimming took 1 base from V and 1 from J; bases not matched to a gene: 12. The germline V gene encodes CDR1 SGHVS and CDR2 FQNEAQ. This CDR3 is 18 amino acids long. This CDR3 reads CASSLESLGVAGQETQYF. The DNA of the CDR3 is TGTGCCAGCAGCTTAGAATCCCTTGGGGTAGCGGGCCAAGAGACCCAGTACTTC.

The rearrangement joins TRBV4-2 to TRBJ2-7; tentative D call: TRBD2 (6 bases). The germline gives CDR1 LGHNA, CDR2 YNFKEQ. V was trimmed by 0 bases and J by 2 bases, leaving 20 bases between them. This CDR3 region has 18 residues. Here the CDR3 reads CASSQEDLLASEAYEQYF. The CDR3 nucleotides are TGTGCCAGCAGCCAAGAGGACCTACTAGCCTCAGAGGCCTACGAGCAGTACTTC.

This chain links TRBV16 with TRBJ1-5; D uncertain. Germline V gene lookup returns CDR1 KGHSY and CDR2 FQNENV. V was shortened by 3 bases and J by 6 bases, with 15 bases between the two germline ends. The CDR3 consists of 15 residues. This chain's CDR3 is CASSQRYDWAQPQHF. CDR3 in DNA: TGTGCCAGCAGCCAGCGATATGACTGGGCTCAGCCCCAGCATTTT.

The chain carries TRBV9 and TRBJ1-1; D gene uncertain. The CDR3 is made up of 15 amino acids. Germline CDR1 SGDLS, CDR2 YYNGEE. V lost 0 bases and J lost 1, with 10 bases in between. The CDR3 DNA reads TGTGCCAGCAGCGTAGTAGCCGAGACGAACACTGAAGCTTTCTTT. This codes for CASSVVAETNTEAFF.

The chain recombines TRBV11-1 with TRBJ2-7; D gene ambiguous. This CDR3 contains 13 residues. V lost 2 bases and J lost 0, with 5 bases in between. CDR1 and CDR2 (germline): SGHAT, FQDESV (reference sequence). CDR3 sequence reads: CASSLRFSYEQYF. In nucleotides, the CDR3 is TGTGCCAGCAGCTTAAGATTCTCCTACGAGCAGTACTTC.

CDR3 coding DNA: TGCAGCGTGGACGGGCGAAGCACAGATACGCAGTATTTT. This translates into CSVDGRSTDTQYF. The chain combines TRBV29-1 with TRBJ2-3; D not certain. V was pared by 6 bases and J by 0 bases, with 10 bases between. There are 13 residues in the CDR3. CDR1 and CDR2 (germline): SQVTM, ANQGSEA.

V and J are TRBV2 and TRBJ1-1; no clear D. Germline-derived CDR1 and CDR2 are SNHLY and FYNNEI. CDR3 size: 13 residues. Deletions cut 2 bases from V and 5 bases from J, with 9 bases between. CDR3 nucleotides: TGTGCCAGCAGTGAATTGGGCGGGACTGAAGCTTTCTTT. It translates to CASSELGGTEAFF.

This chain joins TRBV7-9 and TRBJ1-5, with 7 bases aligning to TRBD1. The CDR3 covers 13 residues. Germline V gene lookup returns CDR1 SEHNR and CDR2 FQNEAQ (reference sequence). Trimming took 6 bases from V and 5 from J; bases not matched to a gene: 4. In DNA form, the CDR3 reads TGTGCCAGCAGTGGACAGGCGGATCAGCCCCAGCATTTT. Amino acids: CASSGQADQPQHF.

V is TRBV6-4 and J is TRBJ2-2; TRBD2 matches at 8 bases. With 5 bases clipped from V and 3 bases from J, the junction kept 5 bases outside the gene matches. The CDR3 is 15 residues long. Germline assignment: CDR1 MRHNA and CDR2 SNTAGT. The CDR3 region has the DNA TGTGCCAGCAGTAGGAGCGGGAGTGACACCGGGGAGCTGTTTTTT. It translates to CASSRSGSDTGELFF.